This record concerns one T cell receptor (beta chain) sequence. The data belong to a study of control samples from healthy donors and cancer patients. The V end was cut by 3 bases, the J end by 8 bases, with 11 bases between. Germline loops: CDR1 SGDLS, CDR2 YYNGEE. The CDR3 covers 13 residues. Libraries were prepared by immunoSEQ multiplex PCR; TCRdb keeps only in-frame clonotypes and omits some of them. The profile shows 190,000 or so clones, roughly 91% of them singletons. Sequenced: blood. This receptor was identified in a man aged 18 to 29 in good health. The chain couples TRBV9 to TRBJ1-4; no clear D gene. The CDR3 DNA is TGTGCCAGCAGCGGGGAAGTCGGGGAAAAACTGTTTTTT. It encodes CASSGEVGEKLFF.